A single sample gave rise to the 27 T cell receptor beta chains below, sequenced in a study of blood T cells in healthy people across ages. The use of a sample-barcoded 5' primer and a J-beta primer mix characterized a second PCR of roughly 6 to 11 cycles. One entry per CDR3 protein, called by TCRdb with MiXCR from the 5' RACE reads. The repertoire consists of 1,800,000 or so distinct CDR3 sequences, with around 40% occurring once and the leading ten covering under 30%. The source material was blood. Receptors were obtained from a human donor in good health.

This clonotype has only one observation. V gene TRBV28 combines with J gene TRBJ2-3; no reliable D call. This CDR3 region has 17 residues. Per the germline V gene, CDR1 is MDHEN and CDR2 is SYDVKM. Trimming took 2 bases from V and 0 from J, leaving 15 bases between them. Here the CDR3 DNA reads TGTGCCAGCAGTTTACAATCGTCGACACGAAGCACAGATACGCAGTATTTT. As protein: CASSLQSSTRSTDTQYF.

The gene calls are TRBV7-3 and TRBJ2-5, with TRBD2 identical over 10 bases. With V trimmed by 4 bases and J by 1 base, 3 bases remained unmatched. In germline, CDR1 is SGHTA, CDR2 FQGTGA. The length of the CDR3 is 15 residues. As DNA, the CDR3 is TGTGCCAGCAGCTCTAGCGGGGGACTCCAAGAGACCCAGTACTTC. It codes for CASSSSGGLQETQYF.

This clonotype showed up just a few times. The chain is built from TRBV14 and TRBJ2-5; the D is unclear. The last part of the DNA fits TRBJ2-7 better; the J call may be wrong. Germline values: CDR1 SGHDN, CDR2 FVKESK. The CDR3 length is 15 residues. The CDR3 DNA follows: TGTGCCAGCAGCCAACGGGTTGGGGAAGACTACGAGCAGTACTTC. Translated, it gives CASSQRVGEDYEQYF.

This clonotype has just one count. This sequence may be a read error, since a much larger clone differs from it by one base. The chain couples TRBV12-3 or TRBV12-4 to TRBJ2-5; D might be TRBD1 (5 bases). V gave up 6 bases and J gave up 4 bases, with 12 bases separating them. This CDR3 comprises 13 residues. The CDR3 bases are TGTGCCAGCAGACCCGACAGCCTAGAGACCCAGTACTTC. It specifies CASRPDSLETQYF.

This clonotype has a handful of counts. The rearrangement uses TRBV15 and TRBJ2-3; 9 bases map to TRBD2. This CDR3 is 18 amino acids long. V dropped 2 bases and J dropped 4; count of bases not matched to a gene: 13. Germline-derived CDR1 and CDR2 are LNHNV and YYDKDF (reference sequence). This chain's CDR3 is CATSRTVLAGGLPDTQYF. The CDR3 DNA is TGTGCCACCAGCAGAACCGTGCTGGCGGGGGGGCTCCCAGATACGCAGTATTTT.

This rearrangement joins TRBV4-3 to TRBJ2-5; the match to TRBD2 covers 10 bases. CDR1 and CDR2 (germline): LGHNA, YSLEER. This CDR3 comprises 17 residues. Trimming removed 5 bases from V and 5 bases from J; junction bases left unmatched: 14. DNA of the CDR3: TGCGCCAGCAGCGAAGGGCCAGCGGGGGGGCCCGGGGAGACCCAGTACTTC. Its translation: CASSEGPAGGPGETQYF.

This clonotype was seen a few times. Germline is not matched at one junction end, which may reflect a read error. This rearrangement joins TRBV11-2 to TRBJ2-4; TRBD1 matches 7 bases. This CDR3 region has 14 residues. Germline V CDR1 and CDR2: SGHAT, FQNNGV. CDR3 in amino acids: CASNLVTGVNIQYF. CDR3 DNA: TGTGCCAGCAACTTAGTCACAGGGGTAAACATTCAGTACTTC.

The V call is TRBV11-1, the J call TRBJ2-1, with D hard to call. With 0 bases removed from V and 5 bases from J, the gap between germline ends came to 26 bases. The CDR3 totals 20 residues. Germline V gene lookup returns CDR1 SGHAT and CDR2 FQDESV (reference sequence). In DNA, the CDR3 is TGTGCCAGCAGCTTAGCGCTAAGTTTGGGAAGGCTTCATCGGGACAATGAGCAGTTCTTC. It codes for CASSLALSLGRLHRDNEQFF. Together with reference TRBV11-1 and TRBJ2-1, the CDR3 gives the full variable domain: EAEVAQSPRYKITEKSQAVAFWCDPISGHATLYWYRQILGQGPELLVQFQDESVVDDSQLPKDRFSAERLKGVDSTLKIQPAELGDSAMYLCASSLALSLGRLHRDNEQFFGPGTRLTVL.

This sequence joins TRBV5-1 and TRBJ1-5, with TRBD1 identical over 8 bases. The CDR3 runs 15 residues. The V and J ends lost 1 base and 4 bases, in that order; junction bases with no gene match: 4. Germline values: CDR1 SGHRS, CDR2 YFSETQ. CDR3 residues: CASSLTGGNNQPQHF. The CDR3 DNA reads TGCGCCAGCAGCTTGACAGGGGGTAATAATCAGCCCCAGCATTTT.

V usage is TRBV7-8 and J usage is TRBJ2-7; 9 bases are a match to TRBD1. Losses at the gene ends were 2 bases for V and 3 bases for J; bases not matched to a gene: 5. This CDR3 is 15 amino acids long. The germline gives CDR1 SGHVS, CDR2 FQNEAQ. In nucleotides, the CDR3 is TGTGCCAGCAGCTTATTCGCGACAGGGGGCTACGAGCAGTACTTC. This sequence encodes CASSLFATGGYEQYF.

This clonotype was detected only a few times. The chain employs TRBV6-5 and TRBJ1-6; tentative D call: TRBD1 (5 bases). V shed 2 bases and J shed 10 bases, with 15 bases lying between them. The CDR3 consists of 15 residues. Germline loops: CDR1 MNHEY, CDR2 SVGAGI. The CDR3 DNA reads as TGTGCCAGCAGTTACGGAGTAGGGTCAGGGTCACCCCTCCACTTT. This encodes CASSYGVGSGSPLHF.

There are a few counts of this clonotype. The chain is built from TRBV9 and TRBJ2-5; D might be TRBD1 or TRBD2, each matching 5 bases. The CDR3 sequence is 14 residues long. Trimming stripped 3 bases from V and 7 bases from J, with 16 bases between. The germline V gene encodes CDR1 SGDLS and CDR2 YYNGEE. CDR3 loop: CASSEGTLVRTQYF. CDR3 in DNA: TGTGCCAGCAGCGAGGGGACCCTCGTACGGACCCAGTACTTC.

The chain combines TRBV9 with TRBJ2-7, with D perhaps TRBD2 (6 bases). V lost 2 bases and J lost 6, with 12 bases in between. The germline CDR1 and CDR2 sequences are SGDLS and YYNGEE. The length of the CDR3 is 13 residues. The CDR3 is CASSVRLGGEQYF. The CDR3 DNA follows: TGTGCCAGCAGCGTCAGATTGGGGGGCGAGCAGTACTTC.

For this clonotype: Its ends do not fully match the called genes, so a read error is possible. This chain joins TRBV3-1 and TRBJ2-6; 9 nucleotides match TRBD1. The CDR3 is made up of 17 amino acids. Germline assignment: CDR1 LGHDT and CDR2 YNNKEL (reference sequence). The CDR3 bases are TGTGCCAGCAGGTGGGGGACAGGGAACTCTGGGGCCGACGTCCTGACTTTC. It specifies CASRWGTGNSGADVLTF.

The chain's CDR3 is CASTPYGYTF. The CDR3, as DNA: TGTGCCAGCACCCCCTATGGCTACACCTTC. The V gene is TRBV12-3 or TRBV12-4, the J gene TRBJ1-2; D is undetermined. Between the trimmed V and J ends, which lost 7 bases and 4 bases, there was a span of 4 bases. This CDR3 has 10 amino acids.

Ten or more counts support this clonotype. The rearrangement joins TRBV7-9 to TRBJ2-1, with D uncertain. The CDR3 has 15 residues. Trimming pared 6 bases from V and 0 bases from J, leaving 12 bases between. Germline CDR1 is SEHNR and CDR2 is FQNEAQ (reference sequence). In DNA, the CDR3 is TGTGCCAGCAGTTTGGAGAGCAGCTCCTACAATGAGCAGTTCTTC. This encodes CASSLESSSYNEQFF.

This sequence joins TRBV7-9 and TRBJ2-4, with 9 nucleotides matching TRBD1. The J call is doubtful: the DNA matches TRBJ2-7 better. The CDR3 has 16 residues. Germline assignment: CDR1 SEHNR and CDR2 FQNEAQ (reference sequence). CDR3 DNA: TGTGCCAGCAGCTTAGAAGAATGGGACAGGGTCTACGAGCAGTACTTC. It is translated as CASSLEEWDRVYEQYF.

The sample holds a few counts of this clonotype. J is TRBJ2-7 and V is TRBV29-1, with D possibly matching TRBD2 (6 bases). CDR3 length equals 18 residues. The V and J ends lost 3 bases and 4 bases respectively, with 28 bases between them. CDR1 is SQVTM and CDR2 is ANQGSEA in the germline V gene. The CDR3 reads CSVDGTLGGLGGGYEQYF. The CDR3 region has the DNA TGCAGCGTTGATGGGACGCTTGGGGGTTTGGGAGGAGGATACGAGCAGTACTTC.

As regards this clonotype: This may stem from a read error, because a much larger clone lies one nucleotide away. This chain connects TRBV2 to TRBJ1-2; 8 bases agree with TRBD1. Germline V gene data show CDR1 as SNHLY and CDR2 as FYNNEI. The CDR3 is 14 residues long. For the CDR3, the DNA is TGTGCCAGCAGTGCCCCTGACAGGGGCGGTGGCTGCACCTTC. Amino acid sequence: CASSAPDRGGGCTF.

This clonotype was detected once. This chain uses TRBV19 with TRBJ1-2; D not resolved. The CDR3 has 18 amino acids. V was shortened by 5 bases and J by 0 bases, with 22 bases between the two germline ends. The V gene's germline CDR1 is LNHDA and CDR2 SQIVND (reference sequence). The CDR3 nucleotides are TGTGCCAGTAGTTTCCTGGTGGGAAAATCGATAACTAACTATGGCTACACCTTC. Protein product: CASSFLVGKSITNYGYTF.

As concerns this clonotype: The junction and the germline gene differ at one end; a read error may be behind it. The chain is built from TRBV20-1 and TRBJ2-3; a possible D gene is TRBD1 (5 bases). Germline CDR1 reads DFQATT; CDR2 reads SNEGSKA (reference sequence). The CDR3 spans 12 residues. In DNA, the CDR3 is TGCAGTGCGAGAGAAGGACACGATACGCAGTATTTT. Translation: CSAREGHDTQYF.

Regarding this clonotype: A read error may account for a junction end that differs from germline. The chain joins TRBV29-1 to TRBJ2-1, with D unresolved. This CDR3 has 12 amino acids. CDR1 and CDR2 (germline): SQVTM, ANQGSEA. Here the CDR3 DNA reads TGCAGCGTTGAAATACAGCACTACGAGCGGTTCTTC. Protein: CSVEIQHYERFF.

This clonotype was counted between two and nine times. V is TRBV6-2 or TRBV6-3 and J is TRBJ2-1; tentative D call: TRBD2 (5 bases). CDR3 size: 17 residues. The germline CDR1 and CDR2 sequences are MNHEY and SVGEGT. The germline V and J ends were trimmed by 0 bases and 0 bases, with 12 bases remaining between them. The CDR3 sequence is CASSYSSRGSSYNEQFF. Here the CDR3 DNA reads TGTGCCAGCAGTTACTCGAGCCGGGGAAGCTCCTACAATGAGCAGTTCTTC.

J is TRBJ2-3 and V is TRBV7-2, with D maybe TRBD2 (6 bases). Per germline, CDR1 SGHTA and CDR2 FQGNSA. The CDR3 is 15 amino acids. Trimming took 5 bases from V and 4 from J, leaving 16 bases between them. CDR3 region: CASSLHPSGADTQYF. The CDR3 coding sequence is TGTGCCAGCAGCCTACACCCCTCGGGAGCAGATACGCAGTATTTT.

This chain links TRBV12-5 with TRBJ1-1; 9 bases map to TRBD1. This CDR3 has 12 residues. Unmatched junction bases numbered 3, after V lost 2 bases and J lost 11 bases. Germline values: CDR1 LGHNT, CDR2 FRNRAP. Here the CDR3 DNA reads TGTGCTAGTGGTTTGACAGGGACAGGGGCTTTCTTT. Residues: CASGLTGTGAFF.

This clonotype was counted a few times. The chain joins TRBV6-4 to TRBJ2-6; D may be TRBD1 (5 bases). Between the trimmed V and J ends, which lost 11 bases and 0 bases, there was a span of 20 bases. CDR3 length equals 17 residues. The V gene's germline CDR1 is MRHNA and CDR2 SNTAGT. The CDR3 loop reads CAGRPGIANSGANVLTF. The CDR3 DNA reads TGTGCCGGCCGACCAGGGATAGCCAACTCTGGGGCCAACGTCCTGACTTTC.

The chain links TRBV5-1 to TRBJ2-1; D may match TRBD1 or TRBD2 (5 bases each). Germline V gene lookup returns CDR1 SGHRS and CDR2 YFSETQ. CDR3 size: 14 residues. V was pared by 0 bases and J by 8 bases, with 12 bases between. CDR3 DNA: TGCGCCAGCAGCTTGGCCGGGGCGGGCGATGAGCAGTTCTTC. Amino acids: CASSLAGAGDEQFF.